This entry describes one T cell receptor beta chain. Germline V CDR1 and CDR2: SGHAT, FQNNGV. V lost 5 bases and J lost 5; bases outside the gene matches: 8. CDR3 size: 14 residues. Data came from immunoSEQ multiplex PCR; TCRdb stores just in-frame clones and leaves some out. In the table there are some 230,000 clones, roughly four fifths of which are singletons. This record belongs to a study of blood T cell repertoires in COVID-19. Study-level information: Collection of acute and convalescent COVID-19 samples took place in the United States, Italy and Spain. In each case, the material was cDNA or gDNA derived from T cells, B-cell-depleted T cells, or PBMCs.

Participants were aged roughly 18 to 90 years, lived in about 26 US areas, and enrolled virtually. Cohorts were assigned according to the clinical history that participants reported. The TCR comes from a woman between 40 and 55 years old with acute COVID-19. Sample: PBMCs or T cells enriched from blood (not recorded which). The rearrangement uses TRBV11-2 and TRBJ2-5; TRBD1 matches at 7 bases. The CDR3 bases are TGTGCCAGCAGCAAACAGGGGTTGTGGGAGACCCAGTACTTC. This translates into CASSKQGLWETQYF.